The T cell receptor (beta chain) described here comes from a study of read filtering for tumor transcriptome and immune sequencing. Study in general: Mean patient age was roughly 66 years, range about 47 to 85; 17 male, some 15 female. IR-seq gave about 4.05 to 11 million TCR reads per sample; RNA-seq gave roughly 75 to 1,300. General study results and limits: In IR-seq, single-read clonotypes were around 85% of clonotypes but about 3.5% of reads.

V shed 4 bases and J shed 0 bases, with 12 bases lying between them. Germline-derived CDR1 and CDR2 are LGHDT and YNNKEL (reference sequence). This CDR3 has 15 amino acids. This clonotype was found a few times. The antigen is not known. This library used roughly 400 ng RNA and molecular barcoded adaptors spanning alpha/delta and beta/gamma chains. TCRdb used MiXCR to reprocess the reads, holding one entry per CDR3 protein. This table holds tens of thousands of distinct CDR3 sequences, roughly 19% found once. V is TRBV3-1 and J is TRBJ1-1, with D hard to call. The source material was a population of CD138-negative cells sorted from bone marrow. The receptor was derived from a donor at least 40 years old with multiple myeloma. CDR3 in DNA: TGTGCCAGCAGCCCCCAGCGGGAGGTGAACACTGAAGCTTTCTTT. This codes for CASSPQREVNTEAFF.